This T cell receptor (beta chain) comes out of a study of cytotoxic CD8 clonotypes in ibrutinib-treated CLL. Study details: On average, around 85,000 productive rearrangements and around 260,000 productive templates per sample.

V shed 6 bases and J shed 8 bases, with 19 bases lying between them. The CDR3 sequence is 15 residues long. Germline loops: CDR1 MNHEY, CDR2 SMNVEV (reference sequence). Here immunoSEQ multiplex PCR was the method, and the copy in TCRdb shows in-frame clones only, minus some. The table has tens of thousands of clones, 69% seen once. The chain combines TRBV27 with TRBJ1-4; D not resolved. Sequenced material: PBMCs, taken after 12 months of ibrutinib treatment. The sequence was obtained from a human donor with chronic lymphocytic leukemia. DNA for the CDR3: TGTGCCAGCAGCCCCGTGGACGCACTTAGGGAAAAACTGTTTTTT. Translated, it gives CASSPVDALREKLFF.